This T cell receptor (beta chain) is drawn from a study of blood T cell repertoires in COVID-19. Study at large: From the United States, Italy and Spain came samples of acute and convalescent COVID-19. Sources were T cells, B-cell-depleted T cells, or PBMCs; the material itself was cDNA or gDNA.

Per the study methods: Counts of nucleated cells, estimated from reference gene primer amplification, were obtained. Clones were read by immunoSEQ multiplex PCR, and TCRdb kept only the in-frame ones, dropping some. That table supplies the V and J calls and clone size; D and trimming were determined from the DNA. The sample contains around 460,000 clones, around nine tenths of which appear only once. This CDR3 has 15 amino acids. V was pared by 3 bases and J by 3 bases, with 12 bases between. Germline V gives CDR1 KGHDR, CDR2 SFDVKD. Seattle patient enrollment occurred during active infection, with longitudinal follow-up thereafter.

The chain links TRBV24-1 to TRBJ2-3, with a tentative D call TRBD2 (6 bases). Material for sequencing was peripheral blood. The clonotype originates from a man between 18 and 35 years old with COVID-19, enrolled during active disease. CDR3 bases: TGTGCCACCAGTGATCGGAACCGGGGGACAGATACGCAGTATTTT. As protein: CATSDRNRGTDTQYF.